A selection of T cell receptor beta chains follows, all from one sample in a study of cytomegalovirus exposure and HLA in healthy donors. Sequencing used immunoSEQ multiplex PCR; TCRdb keeps in-frame clones, though not all of them. The table has about 200,000 clones, around 86% seen once. The sequenced sample was PBMCs. The receptors originated from a woman in her late teens or twenties in good health and CMV-seronegative. CDR3s include the opening cysteine and the closing phenylalanine or tryptophan. A D gene is named only where the DNA matches it firmly. Clone sizes are given selectively: once, few, many, or a class where the clone is expanded.

v_gene: TRBV29-1
d_gene: -
abundance: -
j_gene: TRBJ1-2
CDR3aa: CSVEEQGKRNYGYTF
CDR3nt: TGCAGCGTTGAAGAACAGGGCAAAAGGAACTATGGCTACACCTTC

v_gene: TRBV11-2
d_gene: -
abundance: -
j_gene: TRBJ1-1
CDR3aa: CASSLWEGGTEAFF
CDR3nt: TGTGCCAGCAGCTTATGGGAGGGTGGCACTGAAGCTTTCTTT

v_gene: TRBV5-1
d_gene: TRBD1
abundance: -
j_gene: TRBJ2-5
CDR3aa: CASSPRDSQETQYF
CDR3nt: TGCGCCAGCAGCCCCCGGGACAGCCAAGAGACCCAGTACTTC

v_gene: TRBV5-1
d_gene: TRBD2
abundance: -
j_gene: TRBJ2-3
CDR3aa: CASSWEGGIAGGRLPDTQYF
CDR3nt: TGCGCCAGCTCCTGGGAGGGCGGAATAGCGGGAGGAAGGCTCCCAGATACGCAGTATTTT

v_gene: TRBV7-9
d_gene: -
abundance: -
j_gene: TRBJ2-7
CDR3aa: CASSLGGDLGYEQYF
CDR3nt: TGTGCCAGCAGCTTAGGGGGGGACTTGGGCTACGAGCAGTACTTC

v_gene: TRBV9
d_gene: TRBD1
abundance: once
j_gene: TRBJ1-2
CDR3aa: CASSVVRDRVSGYTF
CDR3nt: TGTGCCAGCAGCGTAGTCCGGGACAGGGTGTCTGGCTACACCTTC

v_gene: TRBV5-1
d_gene: TRBD1
abundance: -
j_gene: TRBJ1-5
CDR3aa: CASSPGQLSNQPQHF
CDR3nt: TGCGCCAGCAGCCCGGGACAGCTTAGCAATCAGCCCCAGCATTTT

v_gene: TRBV4-1
d_gene: -
abundance: -
j_gene: TRBJ1-1
CDR3aa: CASSQDGSTEAFF
CDR3nt: TGCGCCAGCAGCCAAGATGGGAGCACTGAAGCTTTCTTT

v_gene: TRBV9
d_gene: -
abundance: -
j_gene: TRBJ2-1
CDR3aa: CASSVGPARRRLDEQFF
CDR3nt: TGTGCCAGCAGCGTAGGCCCCGCCCGGCGCCGACTGGATGAGCAGTTCTTC

v_gene: TRBV7-9
d_gene: -
abundance: -
j_gene: TRBJ1-1
CDR3aa: CASSHQLVGRGTEAFF
CDR3nt: TGTGCCAGCAGCCACCAATTGGTGGGTAGAGGCACTGAAGCTTTCTTT

v_gene: TRBV30
d_gene: TRBD1
abundance: -
j_gene: TRBJ1-4
CDR3aa: CAWTGDRGEKLFF
CDR3nt: TGTGCCTGGACCGGGGACAGGGGTGAAAAACTGTTTTTT

v_gene: TRBV6-1
d_gene: -
abundance: -
j_gene: TRBJ1-3
CDR3aa: CASRISRGSGNTIYF
CDR3nt: TGTGCCAGCAGAATAAGCAGGGGTTCAGGAAACACCATATATTTT

v_gene: TRBV19
d_gene: -
abundance: -
j_gene: TRBJ1-5
CDR3aa: CASSIAGDGQPQHF
CDR3nt: TGTGCCAGTAGTATCGCGGGGGACGGCCAGCCCCAGCATTTT

v_gene: TRBV7-9
d_gene: -
abundance: once
j_gene: TRBJ1-1
CDR3aa: CASSLTASWAFF
CDR3nt: TGTGCCAGCAGCTTGACAGCGAGTTGGGCTTTCTTT

v_gene: TRBV18
d_gene: -
abundance: once
j_gene: TRBJ1-5
CDR3aa: CASSPQSGQPQHF
CDR3nt: TGTGCCAGCTCACCACAATCAGGGCAGCCCCAGCATTTT

v_gene: TRBV7-6
d_gene: -
abundance: -
j_gene: TRBJ1-1
CDR3aa: CASSSSQNTEAFF
CDR3nt: TGTGCCAGCAGCTCATCCCAGAACACTGAAGCTTTCTTT

v_gene: TRBV27
d_gene: -
abundance: -
j_gene: TRBJ2-3
CDR3aa: CASSLAGAARDTQYF
CDR3nt: TGTGCCAGCAGTTTAGCGGGGGCCGCCAGGGATACGCAGTATTTT

v_gene: TRBV5-4
d_gene: TRBD2
abundance: -
j_gene: TRBJ2-6
CDR3aa: CASSPGTSVSGANVLTF
CDR3nt: TGTGCCAGCAGCCCCGGGACTAGCGTCTCTGGGGCCAACGTCCTGACTTTC

v_gene: TRBV7-7
d_gene: TRBD2
abundance: -
j_gene: TRBJ2-1
CDR3aa: CASSSGTSGSDEQFF
CDR3nt: TGTGCCAGCAGCTCCGGGACTAGCGGGAGTGACGAGCAGTTCTTC

v_gene: TRBV5-4
d_gene: TRBD1
abundance: -
j_gene: TRBJ2-5
CDR3aa: CASSEQGTETQYF
CDR3nt: TGTGCCAGCAGTGAACAGGGGACAGAGACCCAGTACTTC

v_gene: TRBV7-9
d_gene: -
abundance: -
j_gene: TRBJ1-6
CDR3aa: CASSFTQVRSPLHF
CDR3nt: TGTGCCAGCAGCTTTACGCAGGTTAGATCACCCCTCCACTTT

v_gene: TRBV18
d_gene: TRBD1
abundance: -
j_gene: TRBJ2-1
CDR3aa: CASSPLTGTANNEQFF
CDR3nt: TGTGCCAGCTCACCACTCACCGGGACAGCGAACAATGAGCAGTTCTTC

v_gene: TRBV6-4
d_gene: -
abundance: -
j_gene: TRBJ2-3
CDR3aa: CASNEGSSTDTQYF
CDR3nt: TGTGCCAGCAATGAGGGCAGTAGCACAGATACGCAGTATTTT

v_gene: TRBV5-4
d_gene: TRBD1
abundance: -
j_gene: TRBJ2-7
CDR3aa: CASSLEPGGSYEQYF
CDR3nt: TGTGCCAGCAGCTTGGAACCAGGGGGCTCCTACGAGCAGTACTTC

v_gene: TRBV29-1
d_gene: TRBD1
abundance: few
j_gene: TRBJ1-2
CDR3aa: CSVELRTGHYGYTF
CDR3nt: TGCAGCGTTGAACTCAGGACAGGGCACTATGGCTACACCTTC

v_gene: TRBV15
d_gene: -
abundance: -
j_gene: TRBJ1-1
CDR3aa: CATSRDMGAMNTEAFF
CDR3nt: TGTGCCACCAGCAGAGATATGGGGGCCATGAACACTGAAGCTTTCTTT

v_gene: TRBV25-1
d_gene: -
abundance: once
j_gene: TRBJ2-3
CDR3aa: CASSEGATDTQYF
CDR3nt: TGTGCCAGCAGTGAAGGGGCTACAGATACGCAGTATTTT

v_gene: TRBV15
d_gene: -
abundance: once
j_gene: TRBJ1-1
CDR3aa: CATSKGAGSGVTEAFF
CDR3nt: TGTGCCACCAGTAAGGGCGCAGGGTCTGGTGTCACTGAAGCTTTCTTT

v_gene: TRBV28
d_gene: -
abundance: -
j_gene: TRBJ1-1
CDR3aa: CASSSGYTEAFF
CDR3nt: TGTGCCAGCAGTTCGGGTTACACTGAAGCTTTCTTT

v_gene: TRBV7-7
d_gene: TRBD2
abundance: -
j_gene: TRBJ2-2
CDR3aa: CASSLGGRGAGELFF
CDR3nt: TGTGCCAGCAGCTTAGGCGGGAGAGGGGCCGGGGAGCTGTTTTTT

v_gene: TRBV25-1
d_gene: -
abundance: once
j_gene: TRBJ1-6
CDR3aa: CASSGTGTISSPLHF
CDR3nt: TGTGCCAGCAGTGGAACAGGGACGATCTCTTCACCCCTCCACTTT

v_gene: TRBV10-3
d_gene: TRBD1
abundance: once
j_gene: TRBJ2-1
CDR3aa: CAISETVGGRNEQFF
CDR3nt: TGTGCCATCAGTGAAACGGTAGGGGGCCGGAATGAGCAGTTCTTC

v_gene: TRBV27
d_gene: TRBD1
abundance: -
j_gene: TRBJ1-4
CDR3aa: CASSSPTGGNEKLFF
CDR3nt: TGTGCCAGCAGTAGCCCGACAGGGGGGAATGAAAAACTGTTTTTT

v_gene: TRBV2
d_gene: -
abundance: once
j_gene: TRBJ2-1
CDR3aa: CASSVNGRNNEQFF
CDR3nt: TGTGCCAGCAGTGTTAATGGTAGAAACAATGAGCAGTTCTTC

v_gene: TRBV27
d_gene: -
abundance: -
j_gene: TRBJ1-1
CDR3aa: CASSLIWAGPSNTEAFF
CDR3nt: TGTGCCAGCAGTTTAATTTGGGCAGGCCCCTCGAACACTGAAGCTTTCTTT

v_gene: TRBV6-4
d_gene: -
abundance: few
j_gene: TRBJ2-2
CDR3aa: CASSAGNTGELFF
CDR3nt: TGTGCCAGCAGTGCAGGGAACACCGGGGAGCTGTTTTTT

v_gene: TRBV7-7
d_gene: -
abundance: -
j_gene: TRBJ2-7
CDR3aa: CASSLSDDRGNEQYF
CDR3nt: TGTGCCAGCAGCTTGTCTGACGATAGGGGGAACGAGCAGTACTTC

v_gene: TRBV28
d_gene: -
abundance: -
j_gene: TRBJ2-7
CDR3aa: CATNPPGYSAYEQYF
CDR3nt: TGTGCCACCAACCCCCCAGGGTACAGCGCCTACGAGCAGTACTTC

v_gene: TRBV15
d_gene: -
abundance: -
j_gene: TRBJ2-3
CDR3aa: CATSMRGVDTQYF
CDR3nt: TGTGCCACCAGCATGCGGGGAGTAGATACGCAGTATTTT

v_gene: TRBV9
d_gene: -
abundance: -
j_gene: TRBJ1-5
CDR3aa: CASSATGYNQPQHF
CDR3nt: TGTGCCAGCAGCGCAACAGGGTACAATCAGCCCCAGCATTTT

v_gene: TRBV11-3
d_gene: -
abundance: few
j_gene: TRBJ2-5
CDR3aa: CASSRGAGETQYF
CDR3nt: TGTGCCAGCAGCCGGGGCGCGGGGGAGACCCAGTACTTC

v_gene: TRBV6-5
d_gene: TRBD1
abundance: -
j_gene: TRBJ1-3
CDR3aa: CASSYRTGSSGNTIYF
CDR3nt: TGTGCCAGCAGTTACCGGACAGGGAGTAGTGGAAACACCATATATTTT

v_gene: TRBV25-1
d_gene: TRBD1
abundance: once
j_gene: TRBJ1-4
CDR3aa: CASEPRAGGFEKLFF
CDR3nt: TGTGCCAGCGAGCCCCGGGCAGGGGGTTTTGAAAAACTGTTTTTT

v_gene: TRBV10-3
d_gene: TRBD1
abundance: -
j_gene: TRBJ2-7
CDR3aa: CAISESGQGNYEQYF
CDR3nt: TGTGCCATCAGTGAGTCGGGACAGGGTAACTACGAGCAGTACTTC

v_gene: TRBV15
d_gene: TRBD2
abundance: -
j_gene: TRBJ2-1
CDR3aa: CATSRGAGTSGFYNEQFF
CDR3nt: TGTGCCACCAGCAGAGGGGCGGGGACTAGCGGGTTCTACAATGAGCAGTTCTTC

v_gene: TRBV19
d_gene: -
abundance: -
j_gene: TRBJ1-2
CDR3aa: CASTIPDLADGYTF
CDR3nt: TGTGCCAGTACGATTCCCGACTTAGCGGATGGCTACACCTTC

v_gene: TRBV5-1
d_gene: -
abundance: -
j_gene: TRBJ1-1
CDR3aa: CASSLDRTGTEAFF
CDR3nt: TGCGCCAGCAGCTTGGACAGGACGGGCACTGAAGCTTTCTTT

v_gene: TRBV11-1
d_gene: -
abundance: few
j_gene: TRBJ2-6
CDR3aa: CASRTPERNYTSGANVLTF
CDR3nt: TGTGCCAGCAGGACCCCGGAGCGGAATTACACCTCTGGGGCCAACGTCCTGACTTTC

v_gene: TRBV10-3
d_gene: -
abundance: -
j_gene: TRBJ1-4
CDR3aa: CAISELPPIGELFF
CDR3nt: TGTGCCATCAGTGAACTTCCTCCAATAGGGGAACTGTTTTTT

v_gene: TRBV5-1
d_gene: -
abundance: -
j_gene: TRBJ2-7
CDR3aa: CASSAGQNNYEQYF
CDR3nt: TGCGCCAGCAGCGCAGGACAGAATAACTACGAGCAGTACTTC